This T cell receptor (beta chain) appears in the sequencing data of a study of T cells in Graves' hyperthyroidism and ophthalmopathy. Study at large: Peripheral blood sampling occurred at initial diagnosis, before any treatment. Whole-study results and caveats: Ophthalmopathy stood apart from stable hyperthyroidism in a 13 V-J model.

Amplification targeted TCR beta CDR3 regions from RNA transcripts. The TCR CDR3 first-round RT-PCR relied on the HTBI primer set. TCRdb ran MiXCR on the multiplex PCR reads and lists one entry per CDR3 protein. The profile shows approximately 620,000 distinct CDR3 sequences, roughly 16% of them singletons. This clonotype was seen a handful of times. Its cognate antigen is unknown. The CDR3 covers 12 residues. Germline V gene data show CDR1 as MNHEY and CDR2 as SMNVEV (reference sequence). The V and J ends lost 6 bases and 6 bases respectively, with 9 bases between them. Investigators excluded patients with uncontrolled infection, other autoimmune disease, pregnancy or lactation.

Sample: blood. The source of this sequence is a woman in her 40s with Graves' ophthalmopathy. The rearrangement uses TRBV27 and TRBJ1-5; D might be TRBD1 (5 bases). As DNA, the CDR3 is TGTGCCAGCAGGGGGGGGAGTCAGCCCCAGCATTTT. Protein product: CASRGGSQPQHF.